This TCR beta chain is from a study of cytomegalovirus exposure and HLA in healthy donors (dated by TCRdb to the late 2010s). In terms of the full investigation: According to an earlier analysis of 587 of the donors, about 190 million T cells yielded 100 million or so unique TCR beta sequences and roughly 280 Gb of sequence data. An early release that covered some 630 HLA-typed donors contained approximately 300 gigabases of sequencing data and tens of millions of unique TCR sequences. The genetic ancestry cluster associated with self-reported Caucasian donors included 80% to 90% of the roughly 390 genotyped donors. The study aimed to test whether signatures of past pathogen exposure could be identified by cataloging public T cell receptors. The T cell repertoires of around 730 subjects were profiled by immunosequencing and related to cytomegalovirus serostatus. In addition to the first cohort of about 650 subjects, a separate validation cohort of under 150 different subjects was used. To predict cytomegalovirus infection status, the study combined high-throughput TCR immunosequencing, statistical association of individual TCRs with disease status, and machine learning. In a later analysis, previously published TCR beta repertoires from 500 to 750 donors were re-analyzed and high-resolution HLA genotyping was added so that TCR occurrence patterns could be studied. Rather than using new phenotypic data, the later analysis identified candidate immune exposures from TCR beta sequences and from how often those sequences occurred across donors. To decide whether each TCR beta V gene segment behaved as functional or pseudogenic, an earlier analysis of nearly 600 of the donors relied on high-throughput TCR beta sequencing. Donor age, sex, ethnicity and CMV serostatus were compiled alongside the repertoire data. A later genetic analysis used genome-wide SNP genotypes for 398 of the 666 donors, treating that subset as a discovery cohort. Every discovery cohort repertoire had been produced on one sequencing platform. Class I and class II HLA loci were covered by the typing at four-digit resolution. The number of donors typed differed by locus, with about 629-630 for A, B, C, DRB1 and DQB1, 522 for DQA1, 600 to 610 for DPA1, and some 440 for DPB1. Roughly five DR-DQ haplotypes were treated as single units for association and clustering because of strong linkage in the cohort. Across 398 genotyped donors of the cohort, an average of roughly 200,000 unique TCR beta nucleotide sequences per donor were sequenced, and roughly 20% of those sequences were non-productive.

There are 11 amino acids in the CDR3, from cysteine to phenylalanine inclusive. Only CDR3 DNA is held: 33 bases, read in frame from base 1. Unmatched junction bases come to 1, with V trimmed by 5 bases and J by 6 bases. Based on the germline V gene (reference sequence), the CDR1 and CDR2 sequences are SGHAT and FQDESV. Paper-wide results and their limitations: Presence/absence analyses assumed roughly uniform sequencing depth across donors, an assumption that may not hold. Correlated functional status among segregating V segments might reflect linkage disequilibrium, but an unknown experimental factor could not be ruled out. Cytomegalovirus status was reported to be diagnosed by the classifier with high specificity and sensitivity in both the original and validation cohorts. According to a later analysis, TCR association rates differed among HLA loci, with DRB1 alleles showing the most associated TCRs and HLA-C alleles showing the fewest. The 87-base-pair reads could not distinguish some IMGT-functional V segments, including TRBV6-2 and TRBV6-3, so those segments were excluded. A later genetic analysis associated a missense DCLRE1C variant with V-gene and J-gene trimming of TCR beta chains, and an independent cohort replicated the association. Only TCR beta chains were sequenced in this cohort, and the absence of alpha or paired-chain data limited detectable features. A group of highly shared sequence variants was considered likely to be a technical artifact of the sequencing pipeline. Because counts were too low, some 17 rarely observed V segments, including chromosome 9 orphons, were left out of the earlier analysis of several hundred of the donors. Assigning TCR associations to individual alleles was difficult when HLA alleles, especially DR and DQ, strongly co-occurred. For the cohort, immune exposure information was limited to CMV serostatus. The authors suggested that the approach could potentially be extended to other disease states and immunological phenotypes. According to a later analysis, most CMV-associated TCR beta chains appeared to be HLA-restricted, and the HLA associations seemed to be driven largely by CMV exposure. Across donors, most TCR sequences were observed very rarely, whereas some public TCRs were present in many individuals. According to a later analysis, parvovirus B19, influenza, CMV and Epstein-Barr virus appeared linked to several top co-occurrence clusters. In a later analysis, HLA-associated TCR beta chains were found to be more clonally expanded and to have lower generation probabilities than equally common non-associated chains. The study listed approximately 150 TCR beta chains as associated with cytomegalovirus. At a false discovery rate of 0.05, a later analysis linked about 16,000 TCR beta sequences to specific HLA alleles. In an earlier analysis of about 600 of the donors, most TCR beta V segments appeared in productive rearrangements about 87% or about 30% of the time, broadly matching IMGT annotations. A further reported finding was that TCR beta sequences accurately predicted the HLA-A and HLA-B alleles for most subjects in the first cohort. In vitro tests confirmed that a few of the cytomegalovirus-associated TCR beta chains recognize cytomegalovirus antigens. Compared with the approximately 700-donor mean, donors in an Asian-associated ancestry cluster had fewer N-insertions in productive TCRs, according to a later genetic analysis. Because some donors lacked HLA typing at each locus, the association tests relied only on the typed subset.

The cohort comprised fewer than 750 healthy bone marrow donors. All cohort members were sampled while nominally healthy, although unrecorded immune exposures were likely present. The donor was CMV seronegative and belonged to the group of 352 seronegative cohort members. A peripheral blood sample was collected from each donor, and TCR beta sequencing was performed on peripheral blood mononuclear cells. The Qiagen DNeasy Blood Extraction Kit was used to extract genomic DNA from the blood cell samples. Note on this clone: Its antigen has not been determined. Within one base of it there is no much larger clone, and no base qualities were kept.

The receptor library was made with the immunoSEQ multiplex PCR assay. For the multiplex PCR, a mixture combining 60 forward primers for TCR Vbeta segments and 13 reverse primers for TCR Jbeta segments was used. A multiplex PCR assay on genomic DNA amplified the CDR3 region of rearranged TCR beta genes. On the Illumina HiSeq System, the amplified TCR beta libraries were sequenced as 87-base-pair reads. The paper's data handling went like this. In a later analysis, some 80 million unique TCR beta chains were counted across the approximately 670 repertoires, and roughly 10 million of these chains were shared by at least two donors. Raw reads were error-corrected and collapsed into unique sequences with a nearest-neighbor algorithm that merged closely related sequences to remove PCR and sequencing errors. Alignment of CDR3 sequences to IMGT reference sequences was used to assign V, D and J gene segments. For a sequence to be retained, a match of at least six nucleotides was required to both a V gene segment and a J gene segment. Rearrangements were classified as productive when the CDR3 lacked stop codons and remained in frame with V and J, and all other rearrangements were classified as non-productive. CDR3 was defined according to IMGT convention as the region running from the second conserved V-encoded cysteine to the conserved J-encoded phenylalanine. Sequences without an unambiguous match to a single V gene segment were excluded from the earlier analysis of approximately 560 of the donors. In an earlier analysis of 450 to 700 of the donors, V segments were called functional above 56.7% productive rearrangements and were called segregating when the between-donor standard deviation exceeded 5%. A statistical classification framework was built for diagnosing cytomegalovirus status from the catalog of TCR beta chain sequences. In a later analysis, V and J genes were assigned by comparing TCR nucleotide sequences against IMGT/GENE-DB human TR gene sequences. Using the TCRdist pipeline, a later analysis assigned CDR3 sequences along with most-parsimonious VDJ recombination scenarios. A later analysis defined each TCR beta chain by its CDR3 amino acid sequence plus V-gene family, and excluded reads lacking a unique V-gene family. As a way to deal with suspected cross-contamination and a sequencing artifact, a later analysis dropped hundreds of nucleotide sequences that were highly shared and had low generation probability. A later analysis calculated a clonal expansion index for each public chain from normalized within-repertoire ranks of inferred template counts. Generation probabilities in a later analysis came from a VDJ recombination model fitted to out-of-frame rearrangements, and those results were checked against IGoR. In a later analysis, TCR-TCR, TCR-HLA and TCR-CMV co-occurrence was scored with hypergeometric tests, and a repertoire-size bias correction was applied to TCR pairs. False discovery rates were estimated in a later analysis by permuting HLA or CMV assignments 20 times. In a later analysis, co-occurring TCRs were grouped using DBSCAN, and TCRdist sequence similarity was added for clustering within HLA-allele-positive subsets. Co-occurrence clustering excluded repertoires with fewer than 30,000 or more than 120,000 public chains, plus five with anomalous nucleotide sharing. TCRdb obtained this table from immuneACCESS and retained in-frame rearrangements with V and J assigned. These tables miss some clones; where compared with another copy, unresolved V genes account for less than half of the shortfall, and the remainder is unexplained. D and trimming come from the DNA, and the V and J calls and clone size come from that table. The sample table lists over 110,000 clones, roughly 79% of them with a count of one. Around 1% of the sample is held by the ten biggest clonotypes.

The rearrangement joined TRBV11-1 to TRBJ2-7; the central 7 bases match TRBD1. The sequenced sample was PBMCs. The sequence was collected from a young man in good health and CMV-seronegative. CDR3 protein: CASSAGGEQYF. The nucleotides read TGTGCCAGCAGCGCAGGGGGCGAGCAGTACTTC. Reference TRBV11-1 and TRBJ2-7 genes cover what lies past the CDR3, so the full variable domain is EAEVAQSPRYKITEKSQAVAFWCDPISGHATLYWYRQILGQGPELLVQFQDESVVDDSQLPKDRFSAERLKGVDSTLKIQPAELGDSAMYLCASSAGGEQYFGPGTRLTVT.